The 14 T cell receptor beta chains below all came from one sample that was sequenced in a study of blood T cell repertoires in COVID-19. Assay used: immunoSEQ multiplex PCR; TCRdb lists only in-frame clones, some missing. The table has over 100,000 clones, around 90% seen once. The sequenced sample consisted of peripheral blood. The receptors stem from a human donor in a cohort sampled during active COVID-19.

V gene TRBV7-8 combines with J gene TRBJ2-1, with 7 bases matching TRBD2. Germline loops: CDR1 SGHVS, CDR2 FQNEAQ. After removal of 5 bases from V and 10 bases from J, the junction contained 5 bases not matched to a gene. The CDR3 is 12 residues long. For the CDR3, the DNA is TGTGCCAGCAGCCCTCAGCGGGGCGAGCAGTTCTTC. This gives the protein CASSPQRGEQFF.

In DNA form, the CDR3 reads TGCGCCAGCAGCTTGGCTGGGCTAGCGGGGGCCCTAAATGAGCAGTTCTTC. This translates into CASSLAGLAGALNEQFF. The chain carries TRBV5-1 and TRBJ2-1; TRBD2 matches at 10 bases. This CDR3 has 17 residues. Germline V gives CDR1 SGHRS, CDR2 YFSETQ. V was clipped by 0 bases and J by 7 bases; unmatched bases: 10.

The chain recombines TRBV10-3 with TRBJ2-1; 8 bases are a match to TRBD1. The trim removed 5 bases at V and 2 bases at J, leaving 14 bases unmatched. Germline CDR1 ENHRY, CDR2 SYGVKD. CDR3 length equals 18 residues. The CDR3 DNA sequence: TGTGCCATCAGTACCGACAGGGGCGAACGGGGTACCTACAATGAGCAGTTCTTC. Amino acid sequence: CAISTDRGERGTYNEQFF.

CDR3 region: CASSAVGRGGHEQFF. The CDR3 DNA sequence: TGTGCCAGCAGCGCAGTAGGGAGGGGGGGACATGAGCAGTTCTTC. The chain has TRBV9 and TRBJ2-1; D perhaps matches TRBD2 (7 bases). V lost 3 bases to trimming and J lost 8 bases, with 18 bases between them. This CDR3 region has 15 residues. Germline V gene lookup returns CDR1 SGDLS and CDR2 YYNGEE.

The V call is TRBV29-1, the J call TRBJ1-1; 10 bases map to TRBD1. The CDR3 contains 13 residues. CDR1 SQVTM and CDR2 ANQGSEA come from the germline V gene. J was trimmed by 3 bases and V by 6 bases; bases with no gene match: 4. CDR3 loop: CSVAGQGYTEAFF. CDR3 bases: TGCAGCGTGGCGGGACAGGGGTACACTGAAGCTTTCTTT.

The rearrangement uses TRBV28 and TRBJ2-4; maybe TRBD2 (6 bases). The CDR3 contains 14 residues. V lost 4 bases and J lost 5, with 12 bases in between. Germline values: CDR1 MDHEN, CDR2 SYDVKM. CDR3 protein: CASSSGEAENIQYF. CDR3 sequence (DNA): TGTGCCAGCAGTTCGGGGGAAGCGGAAAACATTCAGTACTTC.

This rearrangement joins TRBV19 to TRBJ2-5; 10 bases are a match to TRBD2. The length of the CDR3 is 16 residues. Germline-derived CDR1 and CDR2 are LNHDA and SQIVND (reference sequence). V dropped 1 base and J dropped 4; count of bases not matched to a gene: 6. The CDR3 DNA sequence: TGTGCCAGTAGTATAGTGGGTGTAGCGGGAGGAGAGACCCAGTACTTC. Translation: CASSIVGVAGGETQYF.

Here the CDR3 reads CASSVATGGAYEQYF. In DNA form, the CDR3 reads TGTGCCAGCAGCGTAGCAACCGGGGGTGCCTACGAGCAGTACTTC. The rearrangement uses TRBV9 and TRBJ2-7; weak D call: TRBD2 (6 bases). Trimming stripped 0 bases from V and 2 bases from J, with 12 bases between. The germline CDR1 and CDR2 sequences are SGDLS and YYNGEE. The CDR3 loop spans 15 amino acids.

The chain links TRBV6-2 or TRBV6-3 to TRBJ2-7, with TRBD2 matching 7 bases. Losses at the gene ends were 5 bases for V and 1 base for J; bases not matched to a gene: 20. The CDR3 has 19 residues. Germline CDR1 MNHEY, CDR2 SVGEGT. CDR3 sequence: CASSTPPRGRLAVSYEQYF. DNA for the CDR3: TGTGCCAGCAGTACCCCCCCCCGCGGGCGGCTAGCGGTATCCTACGAGCAGTACTTC.

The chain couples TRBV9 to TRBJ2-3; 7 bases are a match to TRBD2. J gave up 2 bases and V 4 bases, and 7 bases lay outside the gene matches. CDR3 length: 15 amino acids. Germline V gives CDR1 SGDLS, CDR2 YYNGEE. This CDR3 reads CASSSSSGLTDTQYF. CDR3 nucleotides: TGTGCCAGCAGCTCATCTAGCGGCCTCACAGATACGCAGTATTTT.

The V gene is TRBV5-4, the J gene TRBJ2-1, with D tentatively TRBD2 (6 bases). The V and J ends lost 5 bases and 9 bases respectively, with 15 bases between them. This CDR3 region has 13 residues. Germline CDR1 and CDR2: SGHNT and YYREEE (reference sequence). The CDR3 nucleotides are TGTGCCAGCAGGTCCGGGGGTATAGGTGAGCAGTTCTTC. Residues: CASRSGGIGEQFF. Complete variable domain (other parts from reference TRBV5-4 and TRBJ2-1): ETGVTQSPTHLIKTRGQQVTLRCSSQSGHNTVSWYQQALGQGPQFIFQYYREEENGRGNFPPRFSGLQFPNYSSELNVNALELDDSALYLCASRSGGIGEQFFGPGTRLTVL.

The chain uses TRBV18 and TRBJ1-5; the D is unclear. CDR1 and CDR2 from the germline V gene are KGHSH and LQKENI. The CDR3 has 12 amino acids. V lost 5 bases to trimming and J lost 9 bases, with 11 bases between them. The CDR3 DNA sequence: TGTGCCAGCTCAGCAAGACCGGGGCCCCAGCATTTT. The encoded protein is CASSARPGPQHF. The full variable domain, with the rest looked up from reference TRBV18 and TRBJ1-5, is NAGVMQNPRHLVRRRGQEARLRCSPMKGHSHVYWYRQLPEEGLKFMVYLQKENIIDESGMPKERFSAEFPKEGPSILRIQQVVRGDSAAYFCASSARPGPQHFGDGTRLSIL.

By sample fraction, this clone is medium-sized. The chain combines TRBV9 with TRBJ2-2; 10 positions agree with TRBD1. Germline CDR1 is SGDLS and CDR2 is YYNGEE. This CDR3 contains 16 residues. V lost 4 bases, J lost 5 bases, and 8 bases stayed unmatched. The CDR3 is CASSLRDRGRTGELFF. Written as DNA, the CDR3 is TGTGCCAGCAGCCTCCGGGACAGGGGTCGTACCGGGGAGCTGTTTTTT.

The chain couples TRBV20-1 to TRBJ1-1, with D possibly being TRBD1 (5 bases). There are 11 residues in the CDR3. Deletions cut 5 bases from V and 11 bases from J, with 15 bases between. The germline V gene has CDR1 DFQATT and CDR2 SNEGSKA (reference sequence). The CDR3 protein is CSAFTGPRAFF. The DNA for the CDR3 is TGCAGTGCTTTTACAGGTCCTAGGGCTTTCTTT.